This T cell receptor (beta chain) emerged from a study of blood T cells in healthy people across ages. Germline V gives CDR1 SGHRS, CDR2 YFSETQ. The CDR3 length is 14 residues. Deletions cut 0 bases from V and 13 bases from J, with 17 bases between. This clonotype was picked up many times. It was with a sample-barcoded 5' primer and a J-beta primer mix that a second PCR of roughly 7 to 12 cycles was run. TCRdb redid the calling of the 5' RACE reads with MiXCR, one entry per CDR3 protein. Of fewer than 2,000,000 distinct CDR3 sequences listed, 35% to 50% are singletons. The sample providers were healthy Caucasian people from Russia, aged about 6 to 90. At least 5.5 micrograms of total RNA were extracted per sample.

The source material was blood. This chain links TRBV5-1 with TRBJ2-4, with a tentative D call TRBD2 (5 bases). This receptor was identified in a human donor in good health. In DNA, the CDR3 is TGCGCCAGCAGCTTGGCCCCGGGAACGACGGAGCAGTACTTC. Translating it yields CASSLAPGTTEQYF.